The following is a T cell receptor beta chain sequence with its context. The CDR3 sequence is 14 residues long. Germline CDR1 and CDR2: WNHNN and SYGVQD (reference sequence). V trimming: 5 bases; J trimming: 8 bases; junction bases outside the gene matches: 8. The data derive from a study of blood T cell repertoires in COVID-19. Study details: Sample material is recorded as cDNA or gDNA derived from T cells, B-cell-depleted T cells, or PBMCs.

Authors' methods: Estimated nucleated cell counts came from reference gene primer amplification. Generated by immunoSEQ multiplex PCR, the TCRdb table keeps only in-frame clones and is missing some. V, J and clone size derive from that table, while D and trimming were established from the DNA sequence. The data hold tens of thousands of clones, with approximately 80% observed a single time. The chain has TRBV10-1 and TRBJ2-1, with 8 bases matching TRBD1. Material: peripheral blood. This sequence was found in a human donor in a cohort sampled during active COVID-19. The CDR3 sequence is CASSTGQEPYEQFF. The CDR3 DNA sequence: TGCGCCAGCAGTACGGGACAGGAACCTTATGAGCAGTTCTTC.